The subject of this entry is one T cell receptor beta chain. Its antigen is unidentified. RNA transcripts provided the source from which TCR beta CDR3 regions were amplified. The TCR CDR3 first-round RT-PCR relied on the HTBI primer set. In TCRdb, the multiplex PCR reads were re-called with MiXCR into one record per CDR3 protein. Here the sample spans about 560,000 distinct CDR3 sequences, 16% being singletons. The CDR3 contains 14 residues. Looked up from germline, CDR1 is LGHDT and CDR2 is YNNKEL (reference sequence). J gave up 6 bases and V 7 bases, and 8 bases lay outside the gene matches. Lactation, pregnancy, other autoimmune disease or uncontrolled infection led to exclusion of patients. This sample stems from a study of T cells in Graves' hyperthyroidism and ophthalmopathy. Findings and caveats of the study: Most clonotypes expanded in the thyroid (above 0.001) were also present in blood.

This receptor was obtained from a woman between 18 and 29 years old with Graves' hyperthyroidism. This rearrangement joins TRBV3-1 to TRBJ2-1, with 8 bases aligning to TRBD2. The sequenced sample was blood. The CDR3 reads CASNHGGGPNEQFF. In DNA form, the CDR3 reads TGTGCCAGCAACCACGGGGGGGGCCCCAATGAGCAGTTCTTC.